A single sample is the source of the 8 T cell receptor beta chains below, sequenced in a study of T cells in Graves' hyperthyroidism and ophthalmopathy. The TCR beta CDR3 regions underwent amplification using RNA transcripts as the source. An initial round of RT-PCR targeting the TCR CDR3 relied on the HTBI primer set. One entry per CDR3 protein results from TCRdb running MiXCR on the multiplex PCR reads. The table includes approximately 870,000 distinct CDR3 sequences, over 35% detected once. Sequenced material: blood. The source of these receptors is a young man with Graves' hyperthyroidism.

This clonotype has a handful of counts. V is TRBV7-9 and J is TRBJ1-3; no definite D call. V dropped 2 bases and J dropped 0 bases, with 11 bases sitting between them. The CDR3 totals 16 residues. From germline, CDR1 is SEHNR and CDR2 FQNEAQ (reference sequence). The CDR3: CASSLTPTSSGNTIYF. DNA of the CDR3: TGTGCCAGCAGCTTAACCCCGACGAGCTCTGGAAACACCATATATTTT. Full variable domain (outside the CDR3, taken from reference TRBV7-9 and TRBJ1-3): DTGVSQNPRHKITKRGQNVTFRCDPISEHNRLYWYRQTLGQGPEFLTYFQNEAQLEKSRLLSDRFSAERPKGSFSTLEIQRTEQGDSAMYLCASSLTPTSSGNTIYFGEGSWLTVV.

This clonotype occurred many times. This chain links TRBV14 with TRBJ1-4, with unresolved D. Between the trimmed V and J ends, which lost 1 base and 12 bases, there was a span of 6 bases. The CDR3 spans 11 residues. The germline CDR1 and CDR2 sequences are SGHDN and FVKESK. CDR3 DNA: TGTGCCAGCAGCCAAGGTTGGGAACTGTTTTTT. Amino acids: CASSQGWELFF.

This clonotype was picked up many times. This sequence joins TRBV15 and TRBJ2-2; D remains unclear. Germline values: CDR1 LNHNV, CDR2 YYDKDF (reference sequence). With 3 bases removed from V and 7 bases from J, the gap between germline ends came to 12 bases. The CDR3 contains 14 residues. CDR3 in amino acids: CATSSPRSVGELFF. The CDR3 DNA follows: TGTGCCACCAGCAGTCCACGGTCAGTCGGGGAGCTGTTTTTT.

The rearrangement links TRBV7-9 to TRBJ1-6; D gene ambiguous. The CDR3 consists of 16 residues. Looked up from germline, CDR1 is SEHNR and CDR2 is FQNEAQ (reference sequence). V was trimmed by 6 bases and J by 4 bases, leaving 16 bases between them. This chain's CDR3 is CASSPRHLGYNSPLHF. CDR3 DNA sequence: TGTGCCAGCAGTCCTCGACACCTAGGGTATAATTCACCCCTCCACTTT. Variable domain in full (rest from reference TRBV7-9 and TRBJ1-6): DTGVSQNPRHKITKRGQNVTFRCDPISEHNRLYWYRQTLGQGPEFLTYFQNEAQLEKSRLLSDRFSAERPKGSFSTLEIQRTEQGDSAMYLCASSPRHLGYNSPLHFGNGTRLTVT.

This clonotype appeared many times. This chain joins TRBV10-3 and TRBJ1-4; no reliable D call. The germline V gene encodes CDR1 ENHRY and CDR2 SYGVKD. This CDR3 is built from 13 residues. V lost 11 bases to trimming and J lost 1 base, with 11 bases between them. CDR3 nucleotide sequence: TGTGCCCCGCACGTGGGAACTAATGAAAAACTGTTTTTT. Amino acids: CAPHVGTNEKLFF.

This clonotype occurred many times. CDR3 bases: TGTGCCATCAGTGGGGGACGGGACAGTTCCTACGAGCAGTACTTC. Protein product: CAISGGRDSSYEQYF. The chain joins TRBV10-3 to TRBJ2-7, with 7 nucleotides matching TRBD1. The CDR3 is 15 residues long. Trimming at V came to 4 bases and at J to 1 base, leaving 7 bases not matched to a gene. CDR1 ENHRY and CDR2 SYGVKD come from the germline V gene.

Of note for this clonotype: Relative to the germline gene, one junction end is altered; a read error may explain this. The rearrangement uses TRBV5-1 and TRBJ2-7; D tentatively fits TRBD1 or TRBD2 (6 bases each). Germline V gene sequence: CDR1 SGHRS, CDR2 YFSETQ. The CDR3 is made up of 16 amino acids. CDR3 in amino acids: CASSPGDGGVIYEQYF. The CDR3 nucleotides read TGTGCCAGCAGCCCCGGAGACGGGGGCGTCATCTACGAGCAGTACTTC.

This chain connects TRBV5-5 to TRBJ1-5; no clear D gene. The length of the CDR3 is 14 residues. From germline, CDR1 is SGHKS and CDR2 YYEKEE (reference sequence). V was shortened by 3 bases and J by 4 bases, with 11 bases between the two germline ends. The CDR3 bases are TGTGCCAGCAGCTATTCAGACGGGAATCAGCCCCAGCATTTT. It translates to CASSYSDGNQPQHF.